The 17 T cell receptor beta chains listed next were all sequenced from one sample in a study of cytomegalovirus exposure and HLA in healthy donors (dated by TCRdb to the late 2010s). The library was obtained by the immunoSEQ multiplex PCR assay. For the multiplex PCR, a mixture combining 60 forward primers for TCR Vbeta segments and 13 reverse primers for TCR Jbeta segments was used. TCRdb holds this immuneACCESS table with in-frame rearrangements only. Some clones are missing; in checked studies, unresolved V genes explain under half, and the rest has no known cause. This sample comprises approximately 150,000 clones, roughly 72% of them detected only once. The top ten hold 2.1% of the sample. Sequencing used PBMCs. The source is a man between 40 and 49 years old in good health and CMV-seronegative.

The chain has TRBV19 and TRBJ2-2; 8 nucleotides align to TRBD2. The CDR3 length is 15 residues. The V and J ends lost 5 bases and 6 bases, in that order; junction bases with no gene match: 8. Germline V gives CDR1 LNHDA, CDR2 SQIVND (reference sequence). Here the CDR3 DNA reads TGTGCCAGTAGTCCCTGGGCGCGGGAGGCCGGGGAGCTGTTTTTT. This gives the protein CASSPWAREAGELFF.

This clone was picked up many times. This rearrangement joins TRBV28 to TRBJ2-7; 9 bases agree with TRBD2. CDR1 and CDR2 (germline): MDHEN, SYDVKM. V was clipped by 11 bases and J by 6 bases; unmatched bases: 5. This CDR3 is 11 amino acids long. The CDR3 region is CAAGGVPEQYF. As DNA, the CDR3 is TGTGCCGCGGGGGGGGTACCCGAGCAGTACTTC. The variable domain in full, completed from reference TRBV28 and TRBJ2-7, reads DVKVTQSSRYLVKRTGEKVFLECVQDMDHENMFWYRQDPGLGLRLIYFSYDVKMKEKGDIPEGYSVSREKKERFSLILESASTNQTSMYLCAAGGVPEQYFGPGTRLTVT.

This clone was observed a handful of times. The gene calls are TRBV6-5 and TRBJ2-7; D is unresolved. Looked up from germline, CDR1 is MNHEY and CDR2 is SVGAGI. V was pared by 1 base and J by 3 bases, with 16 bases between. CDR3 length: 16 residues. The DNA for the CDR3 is TGTGCCAGCAGTTACTTCTATGATGCGGAGCGCTACGAGCAGTACTTC. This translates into CASSYFYDAERYEQYF.

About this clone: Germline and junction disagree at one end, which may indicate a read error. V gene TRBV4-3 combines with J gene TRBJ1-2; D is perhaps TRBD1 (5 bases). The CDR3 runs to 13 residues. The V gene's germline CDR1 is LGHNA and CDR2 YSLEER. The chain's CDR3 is CASSQDAGRGYPF. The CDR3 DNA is TGCGCCAGCAGCCAAGATGCGGGGAGGGGCTACCCCTTC.

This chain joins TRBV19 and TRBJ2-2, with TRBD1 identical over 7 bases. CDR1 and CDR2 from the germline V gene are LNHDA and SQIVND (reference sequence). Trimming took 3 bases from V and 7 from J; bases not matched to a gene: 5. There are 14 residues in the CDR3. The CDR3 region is CASSIDRVIGELFF. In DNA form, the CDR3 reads TGTGCCAGTAGTATCGACAGGGTGATCGGGGAGCTGTTTTTT.

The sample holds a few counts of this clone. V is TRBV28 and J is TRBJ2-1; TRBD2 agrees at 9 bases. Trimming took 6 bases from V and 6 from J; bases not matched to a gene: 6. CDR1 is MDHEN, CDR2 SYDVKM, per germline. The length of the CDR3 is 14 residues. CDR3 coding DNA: TGTGCCAGCAGAGCTAGCGGGACCCCCAATGAGCAGTTCTTC. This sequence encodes CASRASGTPNEQFF. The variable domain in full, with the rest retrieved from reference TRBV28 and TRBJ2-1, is DVKVTQSSRYLVKRTGEKVFLECVQDMDHENMFWYRQDPGLGLRLIYFSYDVKMKEKGDIPEGYSVSREKKERFSLILESASTNQTSMYLCASRASGTPNEQFFGPGTRLTVL.

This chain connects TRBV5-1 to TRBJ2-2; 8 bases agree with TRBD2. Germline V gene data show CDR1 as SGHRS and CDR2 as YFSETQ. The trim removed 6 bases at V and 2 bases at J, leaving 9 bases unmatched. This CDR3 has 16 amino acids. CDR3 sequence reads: CASTTGGGLNTGELFF. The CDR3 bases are TGCGCCAGCACGACTGGCGGGGGGCTAAACACCGGGGAGCTGTTTTTT.

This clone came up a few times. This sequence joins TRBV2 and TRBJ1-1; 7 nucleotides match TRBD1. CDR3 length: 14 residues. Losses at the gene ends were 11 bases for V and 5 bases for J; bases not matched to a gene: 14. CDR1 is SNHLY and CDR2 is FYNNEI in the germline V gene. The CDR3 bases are TGTGCCGGAAGACAGGGAAAAGGGTTGACTGAAGCTTTCTTT. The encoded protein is CAGRQGKGLTEAFF.

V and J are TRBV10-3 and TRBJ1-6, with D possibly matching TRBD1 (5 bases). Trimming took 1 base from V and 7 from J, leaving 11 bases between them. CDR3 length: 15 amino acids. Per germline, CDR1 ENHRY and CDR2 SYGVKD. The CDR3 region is CAISELGQENSPLHF. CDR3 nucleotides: TGTGCCATCAGTGAGTTAGGACAAGAAAATTCACCCCTCCACTTT.

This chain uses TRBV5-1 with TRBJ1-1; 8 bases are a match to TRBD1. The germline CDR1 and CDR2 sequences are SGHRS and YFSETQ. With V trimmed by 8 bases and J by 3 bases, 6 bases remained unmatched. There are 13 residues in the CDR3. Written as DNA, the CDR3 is TGCGCCAGTACAGGGGGTTTGGACACTGAAGCTTTCTTT. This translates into CASTGGLDTEAFF.

CDR3 coding DNA: TGCGCCAGCAGCCAAGATCTAGGACAGGGGGCCAAAAACATTCAGTACTTC. It specifies CASSQDLGQGAKNIQYF. The rearrangement joins TRBV4-3 to TRBJ2-4; 9 bases match TRBD1. The germline V gene encodes CDR1 LGHNA and CDR2 YSLEER. The CDR3 runs to 17 residues. V trimming: 0 bases; J trimming: 1 base; junction bases outside the gene matches: 4.

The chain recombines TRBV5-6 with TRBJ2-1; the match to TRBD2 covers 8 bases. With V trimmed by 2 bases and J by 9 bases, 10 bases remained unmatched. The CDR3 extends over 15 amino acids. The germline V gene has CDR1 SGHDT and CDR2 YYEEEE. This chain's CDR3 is CASSFIRGGNREQFF. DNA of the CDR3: TGTGCCAGCAGCTTTATCCGCGGGGGGAATCGTGAGCAGTTCTTC.

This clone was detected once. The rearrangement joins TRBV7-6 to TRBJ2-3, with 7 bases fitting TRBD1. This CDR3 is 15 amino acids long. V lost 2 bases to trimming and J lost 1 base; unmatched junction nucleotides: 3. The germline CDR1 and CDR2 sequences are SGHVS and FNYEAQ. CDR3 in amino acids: CASSLRQGGTDTQYF. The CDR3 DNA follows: TGTGCCAGCAGCTTAAGACAGGGTGGCACAGATACGCAGTATTTT.

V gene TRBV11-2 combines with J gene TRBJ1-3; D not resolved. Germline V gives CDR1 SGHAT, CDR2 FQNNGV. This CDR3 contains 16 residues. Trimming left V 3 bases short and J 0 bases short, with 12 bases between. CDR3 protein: CASSLLRESSGNTIYF. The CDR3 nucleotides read TGTGCCAGCAGCTTGCTCCGGGAAAGCTCTGGAAACACCATATATTTT.

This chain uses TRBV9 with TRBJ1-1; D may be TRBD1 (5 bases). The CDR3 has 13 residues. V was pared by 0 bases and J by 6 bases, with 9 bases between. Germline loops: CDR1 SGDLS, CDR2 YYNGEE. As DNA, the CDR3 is TGTGCCAGCAGCGTAGCTACGACAGCTGAAGCTTTCTTT. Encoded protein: CASSVATTAEAFF.

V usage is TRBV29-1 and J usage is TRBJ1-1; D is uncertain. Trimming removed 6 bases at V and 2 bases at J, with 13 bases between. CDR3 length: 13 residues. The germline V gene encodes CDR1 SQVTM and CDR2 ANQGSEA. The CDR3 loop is CSVAPELNTEAFF. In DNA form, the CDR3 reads TGCAGCGTCGCGCCCGAACTAAACACTGAAGCTTTCTTT.

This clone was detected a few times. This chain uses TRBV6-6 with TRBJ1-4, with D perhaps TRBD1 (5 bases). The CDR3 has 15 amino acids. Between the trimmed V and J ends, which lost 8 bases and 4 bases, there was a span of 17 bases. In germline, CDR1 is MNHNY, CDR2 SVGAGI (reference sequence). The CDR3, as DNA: TGTGCCAGCGGGGACCGCAGGGAGGGTAATGAAAAACTGTTTTTT. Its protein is CASGDRREGNEKLFF.